These 26 T cell receptor beta chains were all obtained from the same sample, sequenced in a study of T cell responses to AZD1222 COVID-19 vaccine. Some clones are missing from TCRdb's copy, which holds only in-frame ones; the method was immunoSEQ multiplex PCR. This table has fewer than 150,000 clones, 70% to 90% appearing once. The starting material was peripheral blood, obtained on day 0 of AZD1222 vaccination. The receptors here all came from an adult in good health.

The V gene is TRBV10-3, the J gene TRBJ2-2; 10 bases line up with TRBD2. V shed 6 bases, J shed 4 bases, and the junction held 14 bases outside the gene matches. CDR3 length: 18 residues. The germline gives CDR1 ENHRY, CDR2 SYGVKD. CDR3 region: CAISLGPSTSGVTGELFF. The CDR3 nucleotides are TGTGCCATCAGCCTTGGCCCTTCTACTAGCGGGGTCACCGGGGAGCTGTTTTTT.

The V call is TRBV6-4, the J call TRBJ1-2; D may be TRBD1 (5 bases). V lost 4 bases and J lost 5, with 23 bases in between. Germline values: CDR1 MRHNA, CDR2 SNTAGT. This CDR3 has 17 amino acids. The CDR3 here is CASSVPGGGAKGYGYTF. The CDR3 nucleotides are TGTGCCAGCAGTGTCCCGGGGGGGGGTGCTAAAGGATATGGCTACACCTTC.

CDR3 DNA: TGTGCCAGCAGTTTAGGGCTCGAGCAGTTCTTC. Protein sequence: CASSLGLEQFF. The chain recombines TRBV12-3 or TRBV12-4 with TRBJ2-1; D ambiguous. CDR3 length: 11 residues. Trimming pared 1 base from V and 10 bases from J, leaving 5 bases between.

This clone was seen once. The rearrangement links TRBV14 to TRBJ1-1; D unclear. With 3 bases removed from V and 1 base from J, the gap between germline ends came to 9 bases. This CDR3 has 14 amino acids. CDR1 SGHDN and CDR2 FVKESK come from the germline V gene. The CDR3 sequence is CASSHLDPNTEAFF. CDR3 DNA: TGTGCCAGCAGCCACCTGGACCCGAACACTGAAGCTTTCTTT.

V usage is TRBV18 and J usage is TRBJ1-1; D ambiguous. Per germline, CDR1 KGHSH and CDR2 LQKENI. The V end was cut by 2 bases, the J end by 5 bases, with 9 bases between. The CDR3 loop spans 13 amino acids. For the CDR3, the DNA is TGTGCCAGCTCACCAATTTCGGGGACTGAAGCTTTCTTT. Translated: CASSPISGTEAFF.

The rearrangement joins TRBV28 to TRBJ1-5, with TRBD1 identical over 7 bases. Trimming at V came to 2 bases and at J to 5 bases, leaving 3 bases not matched to a gene. Germline V lookup: CDR1 MDHEN, CDR2 SYDVKM. The CDR3 spans 14 residues. The DNA for the CDR3 is TGTGCCAGCAGTTTAAGACAGGGTGATCAGCCCCAGCATTTT. This sequence encodes CASSLRQGDQPQHF.

The V gene is TRBV4-3, the J gene TRBJ1-2, with D hard to call. The CDR3 is 14 amino acids. Trimming pared 0 bases from V and 4 bases from J, leaving 9 bases between. Germline CDR1 is LGHNA and CDR2 is YSLEER. CDR3 protein: CASSQDGSGYGYTF. CDR3 sequence (DNA): TGCGCCAGCAGCCAAGATGGGTCTGGCTATGGCTACACCTTC.

The chain links TRBV7-9 to TRBJ2-3, with TRBD2 identical over 9 bases. The CDR3 has 15 amino acids. Trimming at V came to 5 bases and at J to 1 base, leaving 4 bases not matched to a gene. Germline lookup yields CDR1 SEHNR and CDR2 FQNEAQ (reference sequence). For the CDR3, the DNA is TGTGCCAGCAGCCCGTGGACTAGCGGCACAGATACGCAGTATTTT. Translation gives CASSPWTSGTDTQYF.

The chain is built from TRBV7-2 and TRBJ2-2; the D gene is possibly TRBD1 (6 bases). This CDR3 region has 16 residues. The ends were cut back, 1 base at V and 0 bases at J, with 9 bases in the middle. CDR1 and CDR2 (germline): SGHTA, FQGNSA. CDR3: CASSLGDRPNTGELFF. The CDR3 bases are TGTGCCAGCAGCTTAGGCGACAGGCCGAACACCGGGGAGCTGTTTTTT.

V gene TRBV7-2 combines with J gene TRBJ2-7, with unresolved D. The CDR3 consists of 15 residues. Trimming stripped 5 bases from V and 2 bases from J, with 16 bases between. Looked up from germline, CDR1 is SGHTA and CDR2 is FQGNSA. Here the CDR3 reads CASSPTNLVTYEQYF. The CDR3 region has the DNA TGTGCCAGCAGCCCGACAAACTTGGTGACCTACGAGCAGTACTTC. Filled out from reference TRBV7-2 and TRBJ2-7, the complete variable domain reads GAGVSQSPSNKVTEKGKDVELRCDPISGHTALYWYRQSLGQGLEFLIYFQGNSAPDKSGLPSDRFSAERTGGSVSTLTIQRTQQEDSAVYLCASSPTNLVTYEQYFGPGTRLTVT.

This clone was seen a few times. The chain recombines TRBV3-1 (or the pseudogene TRBV3-2) with TRBJ1-5; no firm D call. The V and J ends lost 3 bases and 2 bases respectively, with 5 bases between them. The germline gives CDR1 LGHDT, CDR2 YNNKEL (reference sequence). The CDR3 totals 13 residues. CDR3 residues: CASSQTGNQPQHF. Written as DNA, the CDR3 is TGTGCCAGCAGCCAGACGGGCAATCAGCCCCAGCATTTT.

This sequence joins TRBV3-1 (or the pseudogene TRBV3-2) and TRBJ2-3, with D tentatively TRBD1 (6 bases). The germline V gene encodes CDR1 LGHDT and CDR2 YNNKEL (reference sequence). Trimming cost V 10 bases and J 1 base, with 18 bases left between them. The CDR3 loop spans 15 amino acids. CDR3 in amino acids: CATSTGSLGTDTQYF. CDR3 bases: TGTGCCACCTCAACAGGGAGCCTGGGCACAGATACGCAGTATTTT.

This clone appeared once. The chain carries TRBV6-2 or TRBV6-3 and TRBJ1-1; D call uncertain. The CDR3 contains 14 residues. V was cut by 2 bases and J by 3 bases, with 10 bases left in between. Germline V CDR1 and CDR2: MNHEY, SVGEGT. The CDR3 sequence is CASSYPDPYTEAFF. In DNA, the CDR3 is TGTGCCAGCAGTTACCCTGACCCGTACACTGAAGCTTTCTTT.

Turning to this clone: The junction departs from the called germline gene at one end, perhaps through a read error. The V and J genes are TRBV30 and TRBJ1-2; D remains ambiguous. Germline-derived CDR1 and CDR2 are GTSNPN and SVGIG (reference sequence). This CDR3 has 10 residues. As DNA, the CDR3 is TGTGCCTGGAGTGCCGGGGTTTATGCCTTC. This gives the protein CAWSAGVYAF.

This chain connects TRBV7-9 to TRBJ1-2, with unresolved D. This CDR3 is 16 amino acids long. V dropped 5 bases and J dropped 2 bases, with 18 bases sitting between them. From germline, CDR1 is SEHNR and CDR2 FQNEAQ (reference sequence). The CDR3 is CASSAGLPGPNYGYTF. Written as DNA, the CDR3 is TGTGCCAGCAGCGCGGGTCTTCCCGGTCCGAACTATGGCTACACCTTC.

The chain combines TRBV6-5 with TRBJ1-5; D uncertain. The CDR3 sequence is 13 residues long. V was shortened by 4 bases and J by 3 bases, with 7 bases between the two germline ends. Germline CDR1 is MNHEY and CDR2 is SVGAGI. The CDR3 DNA follows: TGTGCCAGCAGTTTTGGGTACAATCAGCCCCAGCATTTT. Protein: CASSFGYNQPQHF.

The V and J genes are TRBV30 and TRBJ1-2; 9 bases line up with TRBD1. CDR1 and CDR2 from the germline V gene are GTSNPN and SVGIG (reference sequence). Germline trimming cut 2 bases from V and 5 bases from J; bases unmatched to any gene: 6. The CDR3 length is 14 residues. The CDR3: CAWSHPGQGYGYTF. CDR3 bases: TGTGCCTGGAGTCATCCGGGACAGGGTTATGGCTACACCTTC.

The chain carries TRBV6-2 or TRBV6-3 and TRBJ2-3, with 14 bases matching TRBD2. Germline V gene data show CDR1 as MNHEY and CDR2 as SVGEGT. The CDR3 length is 16 residues. After removal of 6 bases from V and 5 bases from J, the junction contained 7 bases not matched to a gene. Written as DNA, the CDR3 is TGTGCCAGCAGCCCGACTAGCGGGAGGGGCCTAGATACGCAGTATTTT. Protein: CASSPTSGRGLDTQYF.

Concerning this clone: Other nucleotide sequences from this sample produce the same CDR3. This chain links TRBV11-2 with TRBJ2-5; D not resolved. The CDR3 is 12 residues long. V gave up 3 bases and J gave up 2 bases, with 4 bases separating them. Germline assignment: CDR1 SGHAT and CDR2 FQNNGV. CDR3 bases: TGTGCCAGCAGCTTGGGGCAAGAGACCCAGTACTTC. Its protein is CASSLGQETQYF. The full variable domain, its missing parts supplied by reference TRBV11-2 and TRBJ2-5, is EAGVAQSPRYKIIEKRQSVAFWCNPISGHATLYWYQQILGQGPKLLIQFQNNGVVDDSQLPKDRFSAERLKGVDSTLKIQPAKLEDSAVYLCASSLGQETQYFGPGTRLLVL.

This clone was observed once. The V and J genes are TRBV4-1 and TRBJ1-1; perhaps TRBD1 as D (6 bases). In germline, CDR1 is MGHRA, CDR2 YSYEKL. The CDR3 covers 13 residues. V shed 8 bases and J shed 1 base, with 11 bases lying between them. The CDR3 here is CASRGQGNTEAFF. In nucleotides, the CDR3 is TGCGCCAGCCGGGGGCAGGGGAACACTGAAGCTTTCTTT.

The chain couples TRBV19 to TRBJ2-1, with a tentative D call TRBD2 (5 bases). V was pared by 5 bases and J by 6 bases, with 8 bases between. Per the germline V gene, CDR1 is LNHDA and CDR2 is SQIVND (reference sequence). The CDR3 is 12 residues long. CDR3 sequence (DNA): TGTGCCAGTAGTCCGGGGTTCAATGAGCAGTTCTTC. Translated, it gives CASSPGFNEQFF.

The chain recombines TRBV6-2 or TRBV6-3 with TRBJ2-1, with 10 bases fitting TRBD2. V lost 0 bases to trimming and J lost 12 bases; unmatched junction nucleotides: 2. This CDR3 is 13 amino acids long. Looked up from germline, CDR1 is MNHEY and CDR2 is SVGEGT. For the CDR3, the DNA is TGTGCCAGCAGTTACTCCGGGACTAGCGCGCAGTTCTTC. Translating it yields CASSYSGTSAQFF.

The chain employs TRBV5-1 and TRBJ1-5; no clear D. Germline loops: CDR1 SGHRS, CDR2 YFSETQ. With 0 bases removed from V and 2 bases from J, the gap between germline ends came to 9 bases. The CDR3 spans 15 residues. CDR3 bases: TGCGCCAGCAGCTTGGGCCCCGGGGGCAATCAGCCCCAGCATTTT. It is translated as CASSLGPGGNQPQHF.

This sequence joins TRBV5-5 and TRBJ2-7; perhaps TRBD2 as D (5 bases). Deletions cut 2 bases from V and 7 bases from J, with 13 bases between. The CDR3 is 13 amino acids. CDR1 and CDR2 (germline): SGHKS, YYEKEE (reference sequence). This chain's CDR3 is CASSFGVVREQYF. The CDR3 nucleotides read TGTGCCAGCAGCTTCGGGGTCGTGAGGGAGCAGTACTTC.

V is TRBV6-5 and J is TRBJ1-4; D may be TRBD1 (6 bases). CDR3 size: 14 residues. The V gene lost 5 bases and the J gene lost 7 bases, with 14 bases spanning the gap. Germline V gives CDR1 MNHEY, CDR2 SVGAGI. The chain's CDR3 is CASSTGNRGEKLFF. The CDR3 DNA reads TGTGCCAGCAGTACAGGGAATCGCGGTGAAAAACTGTTTTTT.

The genes are TRBV29-1 and TRBJ1-5; weak D call: TRBD1 (6 bases). CDR1 is SQVTM, CDR2 ANQGSEA, per germline. The CDR3 extends over 13 amino acids. V lost 7 bases, J lost 7 bases, and 17 bases lay in between. The CDR3 sequence is CSAQGQSKQPQHF. For the CDR3, the DNA is TGCAGCGCCCAGGGGCAATCGAAGCAGCCCCAGCATTTT.